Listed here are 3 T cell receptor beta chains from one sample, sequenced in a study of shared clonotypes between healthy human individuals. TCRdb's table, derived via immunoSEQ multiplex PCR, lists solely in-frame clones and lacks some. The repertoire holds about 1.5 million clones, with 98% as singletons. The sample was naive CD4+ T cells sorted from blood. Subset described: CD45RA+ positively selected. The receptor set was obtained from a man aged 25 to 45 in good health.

The CDR3 DNA reads TGTGCCAGCAGCAGATTAGGGGGCCTCGACACTGAAGCTTTCTTT. Translation gives CASSRLGGLDTEAFF. This chain joins TRBV5-6 and TRBJ1-1, with TRBD1 identical over 7 bases. The CDR3 has 15 amino acids. The germline gives CDR1 SGHDT, CDR2 YYEEEE. Germline trimming cut 4 bases from V and 3 bases from J; bases unmatched to any gene: 9.

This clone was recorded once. The chain's CDR3 is CASRVDEQYF. CDR3 coding DNA: TGTGCCAGCAGGGTGGACGAGCAGTACTTC. The chain is built from TRBV2 and TRBJ2-7; the D is unclear. This CDR3 comprises 10 residues. Germline V gene lookup returns CDR1 SNHLY and CDR2 FYNNEI. V gave up 6 bases and J gave up 5 bases, with 5 bases separating them.

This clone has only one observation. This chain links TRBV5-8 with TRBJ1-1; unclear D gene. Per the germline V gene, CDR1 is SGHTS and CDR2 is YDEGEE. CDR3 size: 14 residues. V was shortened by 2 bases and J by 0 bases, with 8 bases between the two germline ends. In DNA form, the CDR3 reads TGTGCCAGCAGCTTAGAGGGTCTGAACACTGAAGCTTTCTTT. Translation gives CASSLEGLNTEAFF.